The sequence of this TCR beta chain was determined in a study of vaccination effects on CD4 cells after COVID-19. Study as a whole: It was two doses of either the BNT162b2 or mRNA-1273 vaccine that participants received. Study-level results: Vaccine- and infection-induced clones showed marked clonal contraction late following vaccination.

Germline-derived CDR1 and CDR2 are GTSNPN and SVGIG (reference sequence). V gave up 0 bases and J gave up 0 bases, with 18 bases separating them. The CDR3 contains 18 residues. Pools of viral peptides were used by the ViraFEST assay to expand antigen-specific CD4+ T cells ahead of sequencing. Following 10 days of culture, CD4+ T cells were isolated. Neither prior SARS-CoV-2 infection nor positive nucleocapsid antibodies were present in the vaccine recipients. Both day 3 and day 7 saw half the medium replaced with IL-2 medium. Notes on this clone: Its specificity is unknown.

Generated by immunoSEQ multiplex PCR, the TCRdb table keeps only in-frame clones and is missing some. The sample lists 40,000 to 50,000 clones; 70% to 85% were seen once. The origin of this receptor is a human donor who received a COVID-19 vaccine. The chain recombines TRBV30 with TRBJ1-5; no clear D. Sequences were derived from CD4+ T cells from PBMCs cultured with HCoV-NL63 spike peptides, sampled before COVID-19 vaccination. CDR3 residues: CAWSVGTLWVNSNQPQHF. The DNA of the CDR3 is TGTGCCTGGAGTGTAGGAACACTCTGGGTCAATAGCAATCAGCCCCAGCATTTT. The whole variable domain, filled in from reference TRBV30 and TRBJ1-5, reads SQTIHQWPATLVQPVGSPLSLECTVEGTSNPNLYWYRQAAGRGLQLLFYSVGIGQISSEVPQNLSASRPQDRQFILSSKKLLLSDSGFYLCAWSVGTLWVNSNQPQHFGDGTRLSIL.